This TCR beta chain originates from a study of cytomegalovirus exposure and HLA in healthy donors. This clone was counted between two and nine times. PCR amplification relied on 60 Vbeta primers (plus 13 Jbeta primers). TCRdb keeps only in-frame clones here, not all; method: immunoSEQ multiplex PCR. The sample holds around 150,000 clones; roughly 70% are singletons and the top ten take 2.8%. V lost 0 bases and J lost 2, with 24 bases in between. The CDR3 has 20 amino acids. CDR1 is SGHNT, CDR2 YYREEE, per germline (reference sequence). The chain combines TRBV5-4 with TRBJ2-1, with D possibly matching TRBD2 (6 bases). This TCR derives from a woman in her 40s in good health and CMV-seropositive. The sample comprised PBMCs. CDR3: CASSLAPSQRVIGPYNEQFF. In nucleotides, the CDR3 is TGTGCCAGCAGCTTGGCCCCCTCTCAGCGGGTGATTGGCCCCTACAATGAGCAGTTCTTC.